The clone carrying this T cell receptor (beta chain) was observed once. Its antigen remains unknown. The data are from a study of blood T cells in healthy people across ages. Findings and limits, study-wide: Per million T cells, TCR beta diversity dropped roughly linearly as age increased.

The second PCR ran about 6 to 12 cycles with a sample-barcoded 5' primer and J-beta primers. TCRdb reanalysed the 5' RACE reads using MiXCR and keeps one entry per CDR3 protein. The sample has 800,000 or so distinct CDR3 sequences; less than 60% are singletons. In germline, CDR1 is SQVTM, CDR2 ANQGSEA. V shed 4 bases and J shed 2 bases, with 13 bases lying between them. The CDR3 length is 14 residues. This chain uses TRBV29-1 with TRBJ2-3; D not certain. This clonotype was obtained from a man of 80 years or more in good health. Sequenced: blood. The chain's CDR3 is CSVVSVPNTDTQYF. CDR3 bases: TGCAGCGTTGTCTCTGTCCCTAACACAGATACGCAGTATTTT.